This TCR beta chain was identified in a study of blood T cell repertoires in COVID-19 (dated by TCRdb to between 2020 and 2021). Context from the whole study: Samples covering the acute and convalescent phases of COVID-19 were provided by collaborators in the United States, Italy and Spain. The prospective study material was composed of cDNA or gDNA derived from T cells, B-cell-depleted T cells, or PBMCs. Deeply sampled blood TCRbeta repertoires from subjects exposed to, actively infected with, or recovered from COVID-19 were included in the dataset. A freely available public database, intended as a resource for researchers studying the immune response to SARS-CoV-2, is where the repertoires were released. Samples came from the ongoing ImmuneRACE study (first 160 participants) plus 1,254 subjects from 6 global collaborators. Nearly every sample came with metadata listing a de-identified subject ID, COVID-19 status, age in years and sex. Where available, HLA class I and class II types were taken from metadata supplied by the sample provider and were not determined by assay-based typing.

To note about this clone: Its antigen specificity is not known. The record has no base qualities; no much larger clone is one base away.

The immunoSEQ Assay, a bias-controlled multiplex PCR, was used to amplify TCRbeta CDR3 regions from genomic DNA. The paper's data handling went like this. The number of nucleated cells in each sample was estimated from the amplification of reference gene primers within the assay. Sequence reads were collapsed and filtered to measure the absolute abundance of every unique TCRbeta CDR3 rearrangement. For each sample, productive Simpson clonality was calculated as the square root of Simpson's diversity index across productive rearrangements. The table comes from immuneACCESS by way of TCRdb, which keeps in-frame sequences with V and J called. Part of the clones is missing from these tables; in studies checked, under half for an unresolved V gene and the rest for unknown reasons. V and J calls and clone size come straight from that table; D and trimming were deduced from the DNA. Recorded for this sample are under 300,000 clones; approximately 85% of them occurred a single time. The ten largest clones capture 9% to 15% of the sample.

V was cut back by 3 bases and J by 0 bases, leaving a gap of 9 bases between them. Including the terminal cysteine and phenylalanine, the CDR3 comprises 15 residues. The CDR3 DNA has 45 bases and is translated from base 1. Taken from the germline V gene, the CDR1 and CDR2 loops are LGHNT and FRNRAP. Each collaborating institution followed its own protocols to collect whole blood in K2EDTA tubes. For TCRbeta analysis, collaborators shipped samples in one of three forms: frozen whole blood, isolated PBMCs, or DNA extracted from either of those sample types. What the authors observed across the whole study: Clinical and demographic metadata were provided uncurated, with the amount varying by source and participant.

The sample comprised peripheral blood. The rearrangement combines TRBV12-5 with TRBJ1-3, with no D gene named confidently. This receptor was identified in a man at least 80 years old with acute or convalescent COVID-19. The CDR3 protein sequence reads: CASGFRLFSGNTIYF. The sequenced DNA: TGTGCTAGTGGTTTCCGACTGTTCTCTGGAAACACCATATATTTT.